These 15 T cell receptor beta chains were all obtained from the same sample, sequenced in a study of T cells after yellow fever vaccination. TCRdb redid the calling of the 5' RACE reads with MiXCR, one entry per CDR3 protein. The data contain under 500,000 distinct CDR3 sequences, 15% to 20% of them singletons. Sequencing was performed on PBMCs, taken before the yellow fever booster vaccination. These receptor sequences come from a man between 18 and 29 years old who received the YFV17D yellow fever vaccine.

The V and J genes are TRBV6-2 or TRBV6-3 and TRBJ1-2; D remains unclear. V was shortened by 2 bases and J by 0 bases, with 10 bases between the two germline ends. The CDR3 is made up of 15 amino acids. Germline CDR1 and CDR2: MNHEY and SVGEGT. For the CDR3, the DNA is TGTGCCAGCAGTTACACCAGGAGAGCTAACTATGGCTACACCTTC. This sequence encodes CASSYTRRANYGYTF.

This clonotype was observed at least ten times. V gene TRBV5-1 combines with J gene TRBJ2-4; D tentatively fits TRBD1 or TRBD2 (6 bases each). Germline CDR1 and CDR2: SGHRS and YFSETQ. Trimming left V 1 base short and J 8 bases short, with 16 bases between. The CDR3 is 15 residues long. The CDR3 loop is CASSLNRAEGDIQYF. In DNA form, the CDR3 reads TGCGCCAGCAGCTTGAACAGGGCGGAGGGGGACATTCAGTACTTC.

In this sample, this clonotype turned up a few times. This sequence joins TRBV4-3 and TRBJ2-2; D uncertain. Per germline, CDR1 LGHNA and CDR2 YSLEER. The CDR3 runs 14 residues. With 0 bases removed from V and 2 bases from J, the gap between germline ends came to 4 bases. CDR3 nucleotide sequence: TGCGCCAGCAGCCAAGATCCCAACACCGGGGAGCTGTTTTTT. Amino acids: CASSQDPNTGELFF.

In its sample, this clonotype was seen a few times. This chain connects TRBV7-8 to TRBJ2-1, with D perhaps TRBD1 (6 bases). CDR3 length equals 16 residues. In germline, CDR1 is SGHVS, CDR2 FQNEAQ. Trimming shortened V by 8 bases and J by 3 bases, and 20 bases separated the two germline ends. CDR3 in DNA: TGTGCCAGCGTCTATCCCGGGACATCCCTCTACAATGAGCAGTTCTTC. Residues: CASVYPGTSLYNEQFF.

The chain recombines TRBV20-1 with TRBJ1-1, with 8 positions matching TRBD1. This CDR3 region has 14 residues. The V segment lost 5 bases and the J segment 3 bases; nucleotides outside the gene matches: 8. Germline-derived CDR1 and CDR2 are DFQATT and SNEGSKA (reference sequence). CDR3 protein: CSARTGHRDTEAFF. The CDR3 DNA reads as TGCAGTGCTCGGACAGGGCATCGGGACACTGAAGCTTTCTTT.

The chain couples TRBV9 to TRBJ2-3; D may be TRBD2 (6 bases). The germline V gene encodes CDR1 SGDLS and CDR2 YYNGEE. V was cut by 0 bases and J by 1 base, with 9 bases left in between. The CDR3 runs to 15 residues. CDR3 sequence reads: CASSVGGDRTDTQYF. The CDR3 DNA reads TGTGCCAGCAGCGTAGGGGGGGATCGCACAGATACGCAGTATTTT.

This clonotype was seen a few times. The genes are TRBV5-1 and TRBJ2-7; D not resolved. Looked up from germline, CDR1 is SGHRS and CDR2 is YFSETQ. V lost 4 bases, J lost 8 bases, and 16 bases lay in between. The CDR3 is 13 residues long. CDR3 nucleotides: TGCGCCAGCAGCGGGATAACACTGAAAAAGCAGTACGTC. Encoded protein: CASSGITLKKQYV.

This clonotype was seen a handful of times. The rearrangement uses TRBV7-8 and TRBJ2-7, with TRBD1 identical over 7 bases. The CDR3 runs to 17 residues. With 5 bases clipped from V and 1 base from J, the junction kept 14 bases outside the gene matches. The V gene's germline CDR1 is SGHVS and CDR2 FQNEAQ. CDR3 sequence reads: CASSGLVSDRTSYEQYV. CDR3 nucleotide sequence: TGTGCCAGCAGCGGGCTTGTGTCGGACAGGACTTCCTACGAGCAGTACGTC.

Turning to this clonotype: An end of the junction does not agree with germline; a read error may underlie this. The genes are TRBV10-1 and TRBJ2-1; D may be TRBD1 or TRBD2 (5 bases each). The CDR3 is made up of 14 amino acids. Germline CDR1 and CDR2: WNHNN and SYGVQD (reference sequence). CDR3 amino acids: CASSRDLSHNEQFF. CDR3 DNA: TGCGCCAGCAGCCGGGACCTCTCCCACAATGAGCAGTTCTTC.

This clonotype was detected a few times. This chain links TRBV20-1 with TRBJ2-7; 9 nucleotides align to TRBD1. Germline CDR1 reads DFQATT; CDR2 reads SNEGSKA (reference sequence). V shed 4 bases and J 3 bases; nucleotides not matched to a gene: 7. The CDR3 is 14 amino acids. CDR3 amino acids: CSAMTGGKIYEQYF. The CDR3 nucleotides read TGCAGTGCTATGACAGGGGGAAAGATCTACGAGCAGTACTTC.

The chain is built from TRBV7-9 and TRBJ2-3; D is undetermined. Germline V gene sequence: CDR1 SEHNR, CDR2 FQNEAQ (reference sequence). The V end was cut by 3 bases, the J end by 0 bases, with 10 bases between. The length of the CDR3 is 15 residues. CDR3 coding DNA: TGTGCCAGCAGCTTGGTTGTGCTTAGCACAGATACGCAGTATTTT. This codes for CASSLVVLSTDTQYF.

V and J are TRBV12-3 or TRBV12-4 and TRBJ2-5; TRBD1 agrees at 10 bases. Trimming cost V 6 bases and J 2 bases; bases outside gene matches: 12. The CDR3 has 17 amino acids. CDR3 loop: CASSQVGRDRGQETQYF. In nucleotides, the CDR3 is TGTGCCAGCAGCCAAGTGGGGCGGGACAGGGGACAAGAGACCCAGTACTTC.

The rearrangement links TRBV20-1 to TRBJ2-5, with D perhaps TRBD1 (6 bases). CDR1 and CDR2 (germline): DFQATT, SNEGSKA (reference sequence). CDR3 size: 15 residues. Trimming pared 5 bases from V and 5 bases from J, leaving 21 bases between. This CDR3 reads CSAARGTGYRETQYF. The CDR3 nucleotides read TGCAGTGCTGCCAGGGGCACAGGGTACCGGGAGACCCAGTACTTC.

The chain is built from TRBV20-1 and TRBJ1-4; D is undetermined. V lost 4 bases to trimming and J lost 4 bases, with 13 bases between them. Germline V gives CDR1 DFQATT, CDR2 SNEGSKA (reference sequence). This CDR3 comprises 14 residues. CDR3 coding DNA: TGCAGTGCTATGTCCCGCAGCAGTAATGAAAAACTGTTTTTT. This codes for CSAMSRSSNEKLFF.

This clonotype was seen a few times. V usage is TRBV15 and J usage is TRBJ2-6; no firm D call. Trimming cost V 8 bases and J 0 bases, with 11 bases left between them. Germline V gene lookup returns CDR1 LNHNV and CDR2 YYDKDF (reference sequence). The CDR3 is made up of 15 amino acids. The CDR3 reads CATSRPSSGANVLTF. The CDR3 nucleotides are TGTGCCACCTCCAGACCGAGCTCTGGGGCCAACGTCCTGACTTTC. Supplemented by reference TRBV15 and TRBJ2-6, the full variable domain reads DAMVIQNPRYQVTQFGKPVTLSCSQTLNHNVMYWYQQKSSQAPKLLFHYYDKDFNNEADTPDNFQSRRPNTSFCFLDIRSPGLGDTAMYLCATSRPSSGANVLTFGAGSRLTVL.